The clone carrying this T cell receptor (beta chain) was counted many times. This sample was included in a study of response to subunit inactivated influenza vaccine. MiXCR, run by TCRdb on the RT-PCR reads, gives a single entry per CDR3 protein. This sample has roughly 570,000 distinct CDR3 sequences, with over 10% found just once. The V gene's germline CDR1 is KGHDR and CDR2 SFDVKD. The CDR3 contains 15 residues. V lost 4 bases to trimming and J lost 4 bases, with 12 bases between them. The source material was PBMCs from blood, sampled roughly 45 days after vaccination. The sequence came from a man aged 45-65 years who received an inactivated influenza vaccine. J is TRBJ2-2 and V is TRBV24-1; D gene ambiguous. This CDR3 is CATSEIGRSTGELFF. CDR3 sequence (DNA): TGTGCCACCAGTGAGATCGGTAGAAGCACCGGGGAGCTGTTTTTT.